This T cell receptor (beta chain) was sequenced in a study of graft-versus-host responses after intestinal transplantation. Study at large: Transplants were multivisceral, liver-intestinal, or isolated intestinal. Recipients uniformly received anti-thymocyte globulin induction, followed by tacrolimus and steroids for around 3 years. Whole-study results and caveats: Investigators detected GvH clones in recipient marrow, with some emerging earlier in ileum or blood.

Note on this clone: Its target is unknown.

The CDR3 length is 11 residues. Germline CDR1 MDHEN, CDR2 SYDVKM. V was pared by 8 bases and J by 2 bases, with 6 bases between. Profiled with immunoSEQ multiplex PCR; TCRdb holds only in-frame clones, not every one. The sample has around 100,000 clones; more than 85% are singletons. Source: unstimulated CD4+ T cells sorted from spleen or lymph node cells, taken before intestinal transplant. The J gene is TRBJ2-5, the V gene TRBV28, with D unclear. The receptor's source is a human donor who received an intestinal transplant. CDR3 coding DNA: TGTGCCAGCGTGGGACAAGAGACCCAGTACTTC. Amino acid sequence: CASVGQETQYF.